The 16 T cell receptor beta chains in this list originate from one sample, sequenced in a study of shared clonotypes between healthy human individuals. Data came from immunoSEQ multiplex PCR; TCRdb stores just in-frame clones and leaves some out. This table has millions of clones, over 85% appearing once. Selected positively for CCR7 and CD45RO-negative, naive CD8 cells excluded terminally differentiated effector memory CD45RA+ cells. Material for sequencing was naive CD8+ T cells sorted from blood. Receptors were obtained from a man younger than 35 in good health.

This sequence joins TRBV6-6 and TRBJ1-1; perhaps TRBD1 as D (5 bases). CDR3 length equals 11 residues. The V end lost 6 bases, the J end lost 7 bases, and 9 bases lay between the germline ends. The germline V gene encodes CDR1 MNHNY and CDR2 SVGAGI (reference sequence). In nucleotides, the CDR3 is TGTGCCAGCAGCGGGGGGAGTGAAGCTTTCTTT. Encoded protein: CASSGGSEAFF.

The V and J genes are TRBV19 and TRBJ2-7; D could derive from TRBD1 or TRBD2 (6 bases each). The V gene's germline CDR1 is LNHDA and CDR2 SQIVND (reference sequence). V shed 1 base and J shed 4 bases, with 14 bases lying between them. This CDR3 region has 15 residues. CDR3 loop: CASSIGGGLLYEQYF. The CDR3 nucleotides read TGTGCCAGTAGTATAGGAGGGGGGCTTCTTTACGAGCAGTACTTC.

Comments on this clone: At the DNA level, this CDR3 is encoded by other sequences in the same sample as well. V gene TRBV27 combines with J gene TRBJ2-7, with 10 bases lining up with TRBD1. CDR3 length: 14 amino acids. The germline V gene has CDR1 MNHEY and CDR2 SMNVEV (reference sequence). V gave up 2 bases and J gave up 5 bases; unmatched junction bases: 3. CDR3 bases: TGTGCCAGCAGTTTACGACAGGGGGCGAACGAGCAGTACTTC. This gives the protein CASSLRQGANEQYF.

On this clone itself: The same CDR3 also results from other DNA sequences found in this sample. The genes are TRBV7-9 and TRBJ2-7, with TRBD2 matching 13 bases. Germline V gene lookup returns CDR1 SEHNR and CDR2 FQNEAQ (reference sequence). The V and J ends lost 4 bases and 4 bases, in that order; junction bases with no gene match: 7. There are 16 residues in the CDR3. The CDR3 nucleotides read TGTGCCAGCAGCTCCCCCGGGACTAGCGGGACTTACGAGCAGTACTTC. It translates to CASSSPGTSGTYEQYF.

The chain links TRBV28 to TRBJ2-3; D call uncertain. The CDR3 covers 15 residues. The V end lost 2 bases, the J end lost 5 bases, and 14 bases lay between the germline ends. Per germline, CDR1 MDHEN and CDR2 SYDVKM. This chain's CDR3 is CASSLVQVLVDTQYF. The CDR3 DNA reads as TGTGCCAGCAGTTTAGTGCAGGTCTTGGTAGATACGCAGTATTTT. Supplemented by reference TRBV28 and TRBJ2-3, the full variable domain reads DVKVTQSSRYLVKRTGEKVFLECVQDMDHENMFWYRQDPGLGLRLIYFSYDVKMKEKGDIPEGYSVSREKKERFSLILESASTNQTSMYLCASSLVQVLVDTQYFGPGTRLTVL.

The gene calls are TRBV30 and TRBJ2-5; possible D gene TRBD2, 6 bases. V shed 2 bases and J shed 0 bases, with 16 bases lying between them. Germline V gene sequence: CDR1 GTSNPN, CDR2 SVGIG (reference sequence). The CDR3 has 16 amino acids. Written as DNA, the CDR3 is TGTGCCTGGAGTTCGGGAGCGGGTGGGTACCAAGAGACCCAGTACTTC. Amino acid sequence: CAWSSGAGGYQETQYF. Full variable domain (remainder filled in from reference TRBV30 and TRBJ2-5): SQTIHQWPATLVQPVGSPLSLECTVEGTSNPNLYWYRQAAGRGLQLLFYSVGIGQISSEVPQNLSASRPQDRQFILSSKKLLLSDSGFYLCAWSSGAGGYQETQYFGPGTRLLVL.

This clone has a single count. The chain couples TRBV6-1 to TRBJ2-1; 9 nucleotides match TRBD2. Trimming took 7 bases from V and 5 from J; bases not matched to a gene: 9. The length of the CDR3 is 15 residues. Per germline, CDR1 MNHNS and CDR2 SASEGT. In DNA form, the CDR3 reads TGTGCCAGCAATTGGCGGGGGGGGAGCGACAATGAGCAGTTCTTC. It is translated as CASNWRGGSDNEQFF.

On this clone itself: The same CDR3 is also encoded by other DNA sequences in this sample. The rearrangement links TRBV27 to TRBJ2-7; 8 nucleotides match TRBD1. CDR3 length equals 15 residues. Trimming at V came to 0 bases and at J to 2 bases, leaving 3 bases not matched to a gene. The V gene's germline CDR1 is MNHEY and CDR2 SMNVEV (reference sequence). In nucleotides, the CDR3 is TGTGCCAGCAGTTTATCGACAGGGGTCCCCTACGAGCAGTACTTC. This translates into CASSLSTGVPYEQYF.

As to this clone: The identical CDR3 is also encoded by other nucleotide sequences in the sample. The chain recombines TRBV28 with TRBJ1-2; D not resolved. CDR1 and CDR2 (germline): MDHEN, SYDVKM. This CDR3 has 13 amino acids. The V end lost 2 bases, the J end lost 2 bases, and 6 bases lay between the germline ends. In nucleotides, the CDR3 is TGTGCCAGCAGTTTAGGGCAGAACTATGGCTACACCTTC. Protein product: CASSLGQNYGYTF.

V and J are TRBV18 and TRBJ2-5, with D hard to call. The CDR3 length is 13 residues. V was trimmed by 8 bases and J by 5 bases, leaving 15 bases between them. Germline CDR1 is KGHSH and CDR2 is LQKENI. CDR3 bases: TGTGCCAGCCCCCAGGTAGGGATCGAGACCCAGTACTTC. Translation gives CASPQVGIETQYF.

J is TRBJ2-7 and V is TRBV2; TRBD2 might be the D (7 bases). The length of the CDR3 is 11 residues. Germline V gives CDR1 SNHLY, CDR2 FYNNEI. The ends were cut back, 7 bases at V and 11 bases at J, with 15 bases in the middle. CDR3 in amino acids: CASTGGRAEYF. In nucleotides, the CDR3 is TGTGCCAGCACGGGGGGCAGGGCGGAGTACTTC.

This clone was counted only a few times. The V gene is TRBV10-3, the J gene TRBJ1-5; D is unclear. V lost 0 bases and J lost 7, with 13 bases in between. The CDR3 has 15 amino acids. Germline-derived CDR1 and CDR2 are ENHRY and SYGVKD. For the CDR3, the DNA is TGTGCCATCAGTGAGTCCGTAACCGCCGGGCAGCCCCAGCATTTT. Amino acid sequence: CAISESVTAGQPQHF.

This chain joins TRBV5-6 and TRBJ1-3, with TRBD1 identical over 7 bases. The V gene end was trimmed by 3 bases and the J gene end by 4 bases; junction bases not matched to a gene: 1. Germline V CDR1 and CDR2: SGHDT, YYEEEE. The CDR3 loop spans 13 amino acids. The CDR3 region has the DNA TGTGCCAGCAGCTGGGACAGAGGAAACACCATATATTTT. It codes for CASSWDRGNTIYF. The whole variable domain, remainder taken from reference TRBV5-6 and TRBJ1-3, is DAGVTQSPTHLIKTRGQQVTLRCSPKSGHDTVSWYQQALGQGPQFIFQYYEEEERQRGNFPDRFSGHQFPNYSSELNVNALLLGDSALYLCASSWDRGNTIYFGEGSWLTVV.

Worth noting for this clone: Other nucleotide sequences in the sample specify the same CDR3. This rearrangement joins TRBV4-1 to TRBJ2-1; no clear D. The CDR3 totals 15 residues. V lost 1 base and J lost 1, with 8 bases in between. The germline V gene has CDR1 MGHRA and CDR2 YSYEKL. Here the CDR3 reads CASSQAASSYNEQFF. CDR3 coding DNA: TGCGCCAGCAGCCAAGCAGCGTCGTCCTACAATGAGCAGTTCTTC.

The J gene is TRBJ1-1, the V gene TRBV27; no reliable D call. The CDR3 length is 14 residues. V shed 3 bases and J shed 5 bases, with 13 bases lying between them. Germline loops: CDR1 MNHEY, CDR2 SMNVEV (reference sequence). The DNA for the CDR3 is TGTGCCAGCAGTTTGGATTTGGGAGATACTGAAGCTTTCTTT. This sequence encodes CASSLDLGDTEAFF.

This chain connects TRBV7-6 to TRBJ1-2; 11 bases align to TRBD1. The length of the CDR3 is 16 residues. Germline lookup yields CDR1 SGHVS and CDR2 FNYEAQ. Unmatched junction bases numbered 6, after V lost 5 bases and J lost 1 base. DNA of the CDR3: TGTGCCAGCAGCAGTGGACAGGGGGCATATAACTATGGCTACACCTTC. This translates into CASSSGQGAYNYGYTF.